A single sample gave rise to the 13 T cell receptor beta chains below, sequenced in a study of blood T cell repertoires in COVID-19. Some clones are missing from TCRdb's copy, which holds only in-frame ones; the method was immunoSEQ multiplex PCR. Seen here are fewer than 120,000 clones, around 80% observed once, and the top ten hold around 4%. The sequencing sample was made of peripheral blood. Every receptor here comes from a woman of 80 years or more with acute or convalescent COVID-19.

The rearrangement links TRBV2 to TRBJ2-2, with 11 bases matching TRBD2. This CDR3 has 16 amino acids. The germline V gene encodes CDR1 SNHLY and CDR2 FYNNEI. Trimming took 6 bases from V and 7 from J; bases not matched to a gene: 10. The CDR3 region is CASSSLSGRASGELFF. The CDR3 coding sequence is TGTGCCAGCAGCTCCCTTAGCGGGAGGGCCAGCGGGGAGCTGTTTTTT.

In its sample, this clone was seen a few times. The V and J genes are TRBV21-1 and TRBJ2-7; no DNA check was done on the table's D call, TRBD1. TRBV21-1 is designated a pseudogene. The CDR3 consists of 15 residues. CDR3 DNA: TGTGCCAGCAGCAAAGGACAGGGTAGTAACTACGAGCAGTACTTC. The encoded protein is CASSKGQGSNYEQYF.

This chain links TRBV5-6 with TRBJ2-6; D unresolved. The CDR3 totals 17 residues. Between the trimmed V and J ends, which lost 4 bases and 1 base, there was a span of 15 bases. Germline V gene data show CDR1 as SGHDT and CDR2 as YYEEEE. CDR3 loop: CASSPTPTVSGANVLTF. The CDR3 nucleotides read TGTGCCAGCAGCCCGACACCTACGGTTTCTGGGGCCAACGTCCTGACTTTC.

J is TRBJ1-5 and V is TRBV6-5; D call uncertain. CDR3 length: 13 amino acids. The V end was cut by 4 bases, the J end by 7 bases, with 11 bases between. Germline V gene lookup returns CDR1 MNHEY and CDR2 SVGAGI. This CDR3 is CASSSVSRQPQHF. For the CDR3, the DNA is TGTGCCAGCAGTTCGGTATCCCGGCAGCCCCAGCATTTT.

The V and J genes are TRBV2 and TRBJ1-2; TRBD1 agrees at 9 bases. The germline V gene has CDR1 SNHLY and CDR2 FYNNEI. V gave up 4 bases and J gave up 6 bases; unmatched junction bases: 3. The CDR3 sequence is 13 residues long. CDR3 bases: TGTGCCAGCAGTGGGGACAGGGTCGATGGCTACACCTTC. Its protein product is CASSGDRVDGYTF.

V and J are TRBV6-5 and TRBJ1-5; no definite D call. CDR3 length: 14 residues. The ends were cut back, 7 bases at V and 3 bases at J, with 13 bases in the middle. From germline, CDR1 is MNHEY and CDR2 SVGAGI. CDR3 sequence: CASTDSLFNQPQHF. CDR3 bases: TGTGCCAGCACCGACTCTCTCTTCAATCAGCCCCAGCATTTT.

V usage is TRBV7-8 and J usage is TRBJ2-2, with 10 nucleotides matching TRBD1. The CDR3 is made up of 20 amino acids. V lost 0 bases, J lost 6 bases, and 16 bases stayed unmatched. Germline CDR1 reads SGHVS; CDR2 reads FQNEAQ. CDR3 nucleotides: TGTGCCAGCAGCTTAGCGCGAGGGACAGGGGAGTGGGGAGGTTCCGGGGAGCTGTTTTTT. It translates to CASSLARGTGEWGGSGELFF.

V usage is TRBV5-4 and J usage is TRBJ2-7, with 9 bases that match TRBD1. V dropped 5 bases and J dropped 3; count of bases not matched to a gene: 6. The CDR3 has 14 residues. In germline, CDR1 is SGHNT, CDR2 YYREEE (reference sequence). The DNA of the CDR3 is TGTGCCAGCAGACCCGGGACAGGGATCTACGAGCAGTACTTC. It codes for CASRPGTGIYEQYF. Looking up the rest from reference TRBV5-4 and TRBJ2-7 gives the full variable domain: ETGVTQSPTHLIKTRGQQVTLRCSSQSGHNTVSWYQQALGQGPQFIFQYYREEENGRGNFPPRFSGLQFPNYSSELNVNALELDDSALYLCASRPGTGIYEQYFGPGTRLTVT.

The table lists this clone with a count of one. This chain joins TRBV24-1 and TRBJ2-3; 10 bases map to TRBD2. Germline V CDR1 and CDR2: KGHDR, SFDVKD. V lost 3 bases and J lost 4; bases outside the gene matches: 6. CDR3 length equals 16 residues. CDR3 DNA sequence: TGTGCCACCAGTGATCCACTAGCGGGAAGTGCAGATACGCAGTATTTT. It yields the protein CATSDPLAGSADTQYF.

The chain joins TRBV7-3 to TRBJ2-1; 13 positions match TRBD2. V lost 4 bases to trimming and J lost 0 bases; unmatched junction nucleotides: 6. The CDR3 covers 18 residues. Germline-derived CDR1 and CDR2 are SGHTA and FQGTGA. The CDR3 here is CASSSGLAGVSSYNEQFF. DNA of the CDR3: TGTGCCAGCAGCTCAGGACTAGCGGGGGTCAGCTCCTACAATGAGCAGTTCTTC.

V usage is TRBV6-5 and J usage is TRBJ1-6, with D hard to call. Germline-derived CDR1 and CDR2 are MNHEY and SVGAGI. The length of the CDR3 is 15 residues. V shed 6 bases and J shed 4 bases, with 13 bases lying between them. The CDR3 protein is CASRNPTTYNSPLHF. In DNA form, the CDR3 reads TGTGCCAGCAGGAACCCGACAACTTATAATTCACCCCTCCACTTT.

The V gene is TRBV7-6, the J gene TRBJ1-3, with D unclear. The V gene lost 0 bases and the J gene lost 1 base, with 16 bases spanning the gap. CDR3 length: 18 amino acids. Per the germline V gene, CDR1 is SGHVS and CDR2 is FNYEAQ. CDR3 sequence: CASSLAIYGESSGNTIYF. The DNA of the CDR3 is TGTGCCAGCAGCTTAGCGATTTACGGGGAGTCGTCTGGAAACACCATATATTTT.

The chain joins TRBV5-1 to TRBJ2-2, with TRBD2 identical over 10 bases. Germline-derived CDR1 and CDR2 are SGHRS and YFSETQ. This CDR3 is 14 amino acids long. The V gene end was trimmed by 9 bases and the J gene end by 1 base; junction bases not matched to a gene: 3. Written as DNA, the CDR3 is TGCGCCACCTCTAGCGGGGGGAACACCGGGGAGCTGTTTTTT. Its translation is CATSSGGNTGELFF.